These 15 T cell receptor beta chains originate from one sample sequenced in a study of identical twins. Using its own MiXCR run on the 5' RACE reads, TCRdb lists one record per CDR3 protein. The sample carries 420,000 or so distinct CDR3 sequences, about 18% recorded once. The specimen was naive T cells sorted from blood. All receptors come from a man aged 45-60 years in good health.

This clonotype was found many times. This rearrangement joins TRBV29-1 to TRBJ1-2; 7 bases are a match to TRBD1. Germline V gives CDR1 SQVTM, CDR2 ANQGSEA. The CDR3 sequence is 15 residues long. V was clipped by 2 bases and J by 4 bases; unmatched bases: 10. CDR3 sequence: CSVETRQGGSYGYTF. DNA of the CDR3: TGCAGCGTTGAAACTCGACAGGGTGGGAGCTATGGCTACACCTTC.

This chain connects TRBV20-1 to TRBJ2-7; no clear D gene. The germline V and J ends were trimmed by 0 bases and 2 bases, with 17 bases remaining between them. This CDR3 region has 16 residues. Germline V gene sequence: CDR1 DFQATT, CDR2 SNEGSKA (reference sequence). The CDR3 sequence: CSARDRWRRPTYEQYF. The DNA for the CDR3 is TGCAGTGCTAGAGATAGGTGGAGAAGGCCGACCTACGAGCAGTACTTC.

This clonotype showed up many times. The V call is TRBV15, the J call TRBJ2-3, with 11 bases identical to TRBD1. The CDR3 is 15 amino acids. V lost 4 bases, J lost 4 bases, and 4 bases stayed unmatched. Germline CDR1 LNHNV, CDR2 YYDKDF (reference sequence). CDR3 amino acids: CATSMGQGGADTQYF. In nucleotides, the CDR3 is TGTGCCACCAGCATGGGACAGGGGGGGGCAGATACGCAGTATTTT.

This clonotype was counted a single time. The chain recombines TRBV7-2 with TRBJ1-1; perhaps TRBD1 as D (6 bases). The V end was cut by 1 base, the J end by 3 bases, with 15 bases between. Germline values: CDR1 SGHTA, CDR2 FQGNSA. CDR3 size: 16 residues. CDR3 sequence reads: CASSLVGGSWDTEAFF. The CDR3 bases are TGTGCCAGCAGCTTAGTGGGGGGCAGCTGGGACACTGAAGCTTTCTTT.

This clonotype has at least ten counts. The rearrangement uses TRBV20-1 and TRBJ2-1, with D possibly called TRBD1 or TRBD2 (5 bases each). Between the trimmed V and J ends, which lost 3 bases and 3 bases, there was a span of 9 bases. Germline V gene data show CDR1 as DFQATT and CDR2 as SNEGSKA (reference sequence). There are 13 residues in the CDR3. CDR3 sequence reads: CSASDGGYNEQFF. Here the CDR3 DNA reads TGCAGTGCTAGTGATGGGGGCTACAATGAGCAGTTCTTC.

Comments on this clonotype: A much larger clone differs by one base, so this may be a read error. This chain links TRBV7-8 with TRBJ2-2; D unresolved. Germline CDR1 and CDR2: SGHVS and FQNEAQ. The CDR3 is 13 amino acids. CDR3 residues: CASSLFTDGQLFF. The CDR3 nucleotides are TGTGCCAGCAGCTTATTCACGGACGGGCAGCTGTTTTTT.

This clonotype occurred a few times. The chain carries TRBV5-1 and TRBJ2-3; maybe TRBD1 (6 bases). The germline V gene has CDR1 SGHRS and CDR2 YFSETQ. The CDR3 sequence is 15 residues long. V lost 2 bases and J lost 1, with 11 bases in between. For the CDR3, the DNA is TGCGCCAGCAGCTTTGGGGGCCAAGGCACAGATACGCAGTATTTT. Translating gives CASSFGGQGTDTQYF.

This clonotype has a count of ten or more. The chain employs TRBV29-1 and TRBJ2-3; D is undetermined. Germline V gene sequence: CDR1 SQVTM, CDR2 ANQGSEA. CDR3 length: 14 residues. The ends were cut back, 3 bases at V and 1 base at J, with 11 bases in the middle. CDR3 region: CSVDRPQGTDTQYF. As DNA, the CDR3 is TGCAGCGTTGATAGGCCCCAGGGCACAGATACGCAGTATTTT.

At least ten counts were recorded for this clonotype. The V gene is TRBV7-3, the J gene TRBJ2-2; 11 bases agree with TRBD2. The CDR3 has 19 residues. The V segment lost 5 bases and the J segment 4 bases; nucleotides outside the gene matches: 15. Germline V gene data show CDR1 as SGHTA and CDR2 as FQGTGA. CDR3 in DNA: TGTGCCAGCAGCCGGCACTTACTTCCGGGACTAGCGGCCACCGGGGAGCTGTTTTTT. Translated: CASSRHLLPGLAATGELFF. The entire variable domain, with the rest obtained from reference TRBV7-3 and TRBJ2-2, is as follows: GAGVSQTPSNKVTEKGKYVELRCDPISGHTALYWYRQSLGQGPEFLIYFQGTGAADDSGLPNDRFFAVRPEGSVSTLKIQRTERGDSAVYLCASSRHLLPGLAATGELFFGEGSRLTVL.

There are a few counts of this clonotype. The chain combines TRBV18 with TRBJ2-5; TRBD1 aligns across 8 bases. The germline gives CDR1 KGHSH, CDR2 LQKENI. The length of the CDR3 is 13 residues. V shed 4 bases, J shed 3 bases, and the junction held 1 base outside the gene matches. The CDR3 sequence is CASSLQGEETQYF. Here the CDR3 DNA reads TGTGCCAGCTCACTACAGGGGGAAGAGACCCAGTACTTC.

This clonotype was picked up many times. The J gene is TRBJ1-6, the V gene TRBV5-1; a possible D gene is TRBD1 (6 bases). With 5 bases removed from V and 10 bases from J, the gap between germline ends came to 16 bases. Germline V gene data show CDR1 as SGHRS and CDR2 as YFSETQ. This CDR3 has 14 residues. The CDR3: CASREGQLSSPLHF. In DNA, the CDR3 is TGCGCCAGCAGGGAAGGACAGCTATCATCACCCCTCCACTTT. Variable domain in full (rest from reference TRBV5-1 and TRBJ1-6): KAGVTQTPRYLIKTRGQQVTLSCSPISGHRSVSWYQQTPGQGLQFLFEYFSETQRNKGNFPGRFSGRQFSNSRSEMNVSTLELGDSALYLCASREGQLSSPLHFGNGTRLTVT.

This clonotype was counted ten times or more. The chain combines TRBV10-3 with TRBJ1-1; D gene ambiguous. V was shortened by 2 bases and J by 8 bases, with 18 bases between the two germline ends. Germline CDR1 and CDR2: ENHRY and SYGVKD. CDR3 length equals 15 residues. The CDR3 loop reads CAISESDGKNEEAFF. The CDR3 DNA sequence: TGTGCCATCAGTGAGAGCGACGGTAAGAACGAGGAAGCTTTCTTT.

The CDR3 DNA reads TGCGCCAGCAGCACCGGACTAGCGGGGGCCTACGAGCAGTACTTC. Protein: CASSTGLAGAYEQYF. The chain couples TRBV5-1 to TRBJ2-7; 13 nucleotides agree with TRBD2. Trimming took 4 bases from V and 2 from J; bases not matched to a gene: 3. In germline, CDR1 is SGHRS, CDR2 YFSETQ. This CDR3 has 15 amino acids.

This chain uses TRBV12-3 or TRBV12-4 with TRBJ1-2, with 7 nucleotides matching TRBD1. The CDR3 runs 14 residues. Trimming at V came to 4 bases and at J to 4 bases, leaving 6 bases not matched to a gene. The CDR3 here is CASSSHGQAYGYTF. CDR3 sequence (DNA): TGTGCCAGCAGTTCCCACGGACAGGCCTATGGCTACACCTTC.

At least ten counts were recorded for this clonotype. The genes are TRBV5-1 and TRBJ2-1; no clear D. Germline V gives CDR1 SGHRS, CDR2 YFSETQ. The ends were cut back, 4 bases at V and 7 bases at J, with 12 bases in the middle. This CDR3 contains 13 residues. This CDR3 is CASSLGPRNEQFF. The CDR3 DNA reads TGCGCCAGCAGCCTCGGACCTAGGAATGAGCAGTTCTTC.